The 3 T cell receptor beta chains in this list originate from one sample, sequenced in a study of spatial heterogeneity in lung cancer. Each CDR3 protein gets one entry after TCRdb re-called the 5' RACE reads with MiXCR. This table has 7,500 to 9,500 distinct CDR3 sequences, approximately 8% appearing once. Sample time point: sample taken at primary tumor resection. Whole RNA came from tumor, nontumor lung or frozen PBMC and was sequenced without being sorted. The material sequenced was PBMCs, taken at surgery. These receptors originate from a female donor with early-stage non-small cell lung cancer.

This clonotype counts as medium-sized. The chain couples TRBV4-1 to TRBJ2-1; D is possibly TRBD2 (6 bases). Trimming took 2 bases from V and 3 from J, leaving 17 bases between them. CDR3 length: 17 amino acids. Germline V gene sequence: CDR1 MGHRA, CDR2 YSYEKL. The CDR3 reads CASSQRSGVGDYNEQFF. The CDR3 DNA is TGCGCCAGCAGCCAAAGGTCGGGGGTAGGGGACTACAATGAGCAGTTCTTC.

This clonotype is medium-sized within its sample. J is TRBJ1-2 and V is TRBV5-1; a weak D match, TRBD1 (6 bases). V was pared by 4 bases and J by 7 bases, with 14 bases between. The CDR3 is 13 residues long. CDR1 and CDR2 (germline): SGHRS, YFSETQ. The CDR3 loop is CASSPGDRSGYTF. The DNA for the CDR3 is TGCGCCAGCAGCCCTGGAGACAGGAGTGGCTACACCTTC.

This clonotype was recorded at least ten times. The chain couples TRBV20-1 to TRBJ1-5; D may be TRBD1 (5 bases). The CDR3 has 13 residues. CDR1 DFQATT and CDR2 SNEGSKA come from the germline V gene (reference sequence). The V end was cut by 6 bases, the J end by 4 bases, with 13 bases between. The DNA of the CDR3 is TGCAGTGCGGTGGGCGGGGGGAATCAGCCCCAGCATTTT. This codes for CSAVGGGNQPQHF.